A selection of T cell receptor beta chains follows, all from one sample in a study of cytomegalovirus exposure and HLA in healthy donors. The assay was immunoSEQ multiplex PCR, and TCRdb's table has in-frame clones only and misses some. The table includes 95,000 to 150,000 clones, over 70% detected once. Sample: PBMCs. These TCRs come from a man aged 18-30 years in good health and CMV-seropositive. CDR3s include the opening cysteine and the closing phenylalanine or tryptophan. Each record gives: V gene, clone size, D gene, J gene, CDR3 protein, CDR3 DNA. A D gene is named only where the DNA matches it firmly. The size of a clone is reported for some rows only, either as once, few or many, or as a class for expanded clones.

V: TRBV11-2
size: -
D: TRBD2
J: TRBJ2-3
CDR3: CASSFVAGLAATDTQYF
DNA: TGTGCCAGCAGCTTTGTCGCGGGACTAGCGGCCACAGATACGCAGTATTTT

V: TRBV19
size: -
D: -
J: TRBJ2-2
CDR3: CASSPQGTGELFF
DNA: TGTGCCAGTAGTCCACAGGGAACCGGGGAGCTGTTTTTT

V: TRBV7-2
size: -
D: -
J: TRBJ2-2
CDR3: CASSTQLESIHTGELFF
DNA: TGTGCCAGCAGTACCCAACTAGAATCGATTCACACCGGGGAGCTGTTTTTT

V: TRBV11-3
size: -
D: -
J: TRBJ2-3
CDR3: CASSLSLGYTQYF
DNA: TGTGCCAGCAGCTTATCACTAGGATATACGCAGTATTTT

V: TRBV6-1
size: -
D: -
J: TRBJ2-5
CDR3: CASSPGQTQYF
DNA: TGTGCCAGCAGCCCCGGTCAGACCCAGTACTTC

V: TRBV4-1
size: -
D: -
J: TRBJ1-6
CDR3: CASSQDSDSPLHF
DNA: TGCGCCAGCAGCCAAGACTCGGATTCACCCCTCCACTTT

V: TRBV7-2
size: -
D: -
J: TRBJ2-3
CDR3: CASSLAGASTDTQYF
DNA: TGTGCCAGCAGCTTAGCGGGGGCCAGCACAGATACGCAGTATTTT

V: TRBV10-3
size: once
D: -
J: TRBJ1-1
CDR3: CAISDFPSPKTEAFF
DNA: TGTGCCATCAGTGATTTTCCTTCCCCGAAAACTGAAGCTTTCTTC

V: TRBV5-4
size: -
D: -
J: TRBJ2-3
CDR3: CASSSKSEVTDTQYF
DNA: TGTGCCAGCAGCTCGAAAAGCGAGGTTACAGATACGCAGTATTTT

V: TRBV10-2
size: few
D: -
J: TRBJ2-2
CDR3: CASRDTGELFF
DNA: TGCGCCAGCCGCGATACCGGGGAGCTGTTTTTT

V: TRBV14
size: few
D: TRBD1
J: TRBJ2-7
CDR3: CASSRRTGFPYEQYF
DNA: TGTGCCAGCAGCCGCCGGACAGGGTTCCCCTACGAGCAGTACTTC

V: TRBV5-5
size: -
D: TRBD1
J: TRBJ1-5
CDR3: CASSLGGQGYQPQHF
DNA: TGTGCCAGCAGCTTGGGGGGACAGGGGTATCAGCCCCAGCATTTT

V: TRBV25-1
size: -
D: TRBD2
J: TRBJ2-2
CDR3: CASSERGGKSGELFF
DNA: TGTGCCAGCAGTGAGCGGGGGGGCAAGTCCGGGGAGCTGTTTTTT

V: TRBV15
size: -
D: -
J: TRBJ2-5
CDR3: CATSRDWGIGGAKETQYF
DNA: TGTGCCACCAGCAGAGACTGGGGGATTGGGGGGGCGAAAGAGACCCAGTACTTC

V: TRBV25-1
size: few
D: -
J: TRBJ2-7
CDR3: CASSLGGLAYEQYF
DNA: TGTGCCAGCAGTCTCGGGGGACTGGCCTACGAGCAGTACTTC